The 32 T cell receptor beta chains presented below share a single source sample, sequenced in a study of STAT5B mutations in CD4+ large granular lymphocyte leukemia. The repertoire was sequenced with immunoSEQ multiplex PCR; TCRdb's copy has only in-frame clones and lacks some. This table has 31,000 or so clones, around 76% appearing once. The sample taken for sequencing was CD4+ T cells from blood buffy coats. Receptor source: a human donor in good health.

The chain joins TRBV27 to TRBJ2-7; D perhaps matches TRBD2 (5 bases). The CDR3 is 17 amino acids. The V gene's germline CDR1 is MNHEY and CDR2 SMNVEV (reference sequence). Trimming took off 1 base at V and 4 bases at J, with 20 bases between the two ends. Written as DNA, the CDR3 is TGTGCCAGCAGTTTATTTACCCCGCGGACGGGAACTTACGAGCAGTACTTC. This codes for CASSLFTPRTGTYEQYF.

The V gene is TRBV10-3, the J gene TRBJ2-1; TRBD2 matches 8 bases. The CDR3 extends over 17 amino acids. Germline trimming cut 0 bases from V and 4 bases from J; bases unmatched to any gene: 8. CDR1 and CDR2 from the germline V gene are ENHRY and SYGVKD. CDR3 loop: CAISESTGAGAYNEQFF. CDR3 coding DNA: TGTGCCATCAGTGAGTCCACGGGAGCGGGAGCTTACAATGAGCAGTTCTTC.

CDR3 in amino acids: CASSSGTGETQYF. CDR3 nucleotide sequence: TGCGCCAGCAGCTCGGGGACAGGAGAGACCCAGTACTTC. The gene calls are TRBV5-1 and TRBJ2-5; 8 positions agree with TRBD1. Unmatched junction bases numbered 2, after V lost 3 bases and J lost 4 bases. The germline CDR1 and CDR2 sequences are SGHRS and YFSETQ. The CDR3 totals 13 residues.

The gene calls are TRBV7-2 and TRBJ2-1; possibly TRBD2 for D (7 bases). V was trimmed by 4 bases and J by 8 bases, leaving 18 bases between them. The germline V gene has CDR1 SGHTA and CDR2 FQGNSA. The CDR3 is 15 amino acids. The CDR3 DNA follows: TGTGCCAGCAGCTGGGGGGGGCTAGGAGTCGATGAGCAGTTCTTC. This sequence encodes CASSWGGLGVDEQFF.

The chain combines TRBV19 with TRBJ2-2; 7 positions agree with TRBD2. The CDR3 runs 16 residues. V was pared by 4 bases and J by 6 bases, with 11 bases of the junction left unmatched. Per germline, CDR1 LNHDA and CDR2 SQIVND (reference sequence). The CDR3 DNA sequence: TGTGCCAGTAGTACCCTAGCGGATGCCCGTCCCGGGGAGCTGTTTTTT. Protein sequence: CASSTLADARPGELFF.

The DNA of the CDR3 is TGTGCCAGCAGCCCTTCAAGCGGCCTAGAGACCCAGTACTTC. It yields the protein CASSPSSGLETQYF. The chain combines TRBV7-2 with TRBJ2-5; D perhaps matches TRBD2 (5 bases). Per the germline V gene, CDR1 is SGHTA and CDR2 is FQGNSA. V was cut by 5 bases and J by 4 bases, with 14 bases left in between. The CDR3 covers 14 residues. Full variable domain (missing parts from reference TRBV7-2 and TRBJ2-5): GAGVSQSPSNKVTEKGKDVELRCDPISGHTALYWYRQSLGQGLEFLIYFQGNSAPDKSGLPSDRFSAERTGGSVSTLTIQRTQQEDSAVYLCASSPSSGLETQYFGPGTRLLVL.

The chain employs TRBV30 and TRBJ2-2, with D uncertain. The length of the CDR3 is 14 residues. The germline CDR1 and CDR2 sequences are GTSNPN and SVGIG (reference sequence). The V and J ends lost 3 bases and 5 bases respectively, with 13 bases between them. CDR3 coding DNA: TGTGCCTGGAGCCGGGTTTCCTGGACCGGGGAGCTGTTTTTT. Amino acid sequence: CAWSRVSWTGELFF.

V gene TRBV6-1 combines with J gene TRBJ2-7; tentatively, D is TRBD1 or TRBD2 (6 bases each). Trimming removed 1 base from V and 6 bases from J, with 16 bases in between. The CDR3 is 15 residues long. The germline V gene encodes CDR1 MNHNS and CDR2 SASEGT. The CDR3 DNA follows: TGTGCCAGCAGTGAAGTGAGGGGGGCGTCCAGCGAGCAGTACTTC. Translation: CASSEVRGASSEQYF.

CDR3 amino acids: CASSLRQLNTEAFF. The DNA of the CDR3 is TGTGCCAGCAGTCTCAGACAGCTGAACACTGAAGCTTTCTTT. This chain joins TRBV2 and TRBJ1-1; D is possibly TRBD1 (5 bases). Between the trimmed V and J ends, which lost 5 bases and 0 bases, there was a span of 10 bases. Germline assignment: CDR1 SNHLY and CDR2 FYNNEI. This CDR3 spans 14 amino acids.

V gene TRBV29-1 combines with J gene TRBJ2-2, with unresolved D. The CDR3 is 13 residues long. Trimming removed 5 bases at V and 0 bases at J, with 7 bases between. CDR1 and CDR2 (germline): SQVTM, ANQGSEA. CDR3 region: CSVFGPNTGELFF. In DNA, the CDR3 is TGCAGCGTTTTTGGGCCGAACACCGGGGAGCTGTTTTTT.

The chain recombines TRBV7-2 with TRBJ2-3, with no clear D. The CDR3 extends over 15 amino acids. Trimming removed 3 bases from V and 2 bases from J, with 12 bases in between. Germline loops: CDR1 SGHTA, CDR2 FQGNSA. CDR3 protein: CASSFSIEVTDTQYF. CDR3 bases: TGTGCCAGCAGCTTCTCTATCGAAGTCACAGATACGCAGTATTTT. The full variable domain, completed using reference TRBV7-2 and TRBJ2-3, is GAGVSQSPSNKVTEKGKDVELRCDPISGHTALYWYRQSLGQGLEFLIYFQGNSAPDKSGLPSDRFSAERTGGSVSTLTIQRTQQEDSAVYLCASSFSIEVTDTQYFGPGTRLTVL.

The CDR3 bases are TGTGCCAGCAGCTCCGAGCGGGGTTCCTACAATGAGCAGTTCTTC. Translating it yields CASSSERGSYNEQFF. The J gene is TRBJ2-1, the V gene TRBV7-2; TRBD2 agrees at 7 bases. The trim removed 4 bases at V and 1 base at J, leaving 4 bases unmatched. The CDR3 length is 15 residues. Germline V lookup: CDR1 SGHTA, CDR2 FQGNSA.

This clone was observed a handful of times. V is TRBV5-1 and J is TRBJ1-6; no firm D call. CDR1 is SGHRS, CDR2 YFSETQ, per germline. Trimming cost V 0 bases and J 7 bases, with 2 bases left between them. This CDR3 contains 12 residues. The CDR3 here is CASSLENSPLHF. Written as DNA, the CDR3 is TGCGCCAGCAGCTTGGAGAATTCACCCCTCCACTTT.

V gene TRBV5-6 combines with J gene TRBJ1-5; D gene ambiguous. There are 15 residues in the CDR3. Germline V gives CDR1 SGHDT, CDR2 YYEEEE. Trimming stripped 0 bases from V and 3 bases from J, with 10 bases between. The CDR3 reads CASSLGAYNNQPQHF. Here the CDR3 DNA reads TGTGCCAGCAGCTTGGGTGCATACAACAATCAGCCCCAGCATTTT.

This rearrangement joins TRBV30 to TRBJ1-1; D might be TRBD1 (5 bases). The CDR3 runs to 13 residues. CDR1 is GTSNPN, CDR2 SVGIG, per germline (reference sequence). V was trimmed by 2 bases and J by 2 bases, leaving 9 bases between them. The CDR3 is CAWSIGVNTEAFF. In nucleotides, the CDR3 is TGTGCCTGGAGTATAGGGGTAAACACTGAAGCTTTCTTT. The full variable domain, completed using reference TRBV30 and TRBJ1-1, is SQTIHQWPATLVQPVGSPLSLECTVEGTSNPNLYWYRQAAGRGLQLLFYSVGIGQISSEVPQNLSASRPQDRQFILSSKKLLLSDSGFYLCAWSIGVNTEAFFGQGTRLTVV.

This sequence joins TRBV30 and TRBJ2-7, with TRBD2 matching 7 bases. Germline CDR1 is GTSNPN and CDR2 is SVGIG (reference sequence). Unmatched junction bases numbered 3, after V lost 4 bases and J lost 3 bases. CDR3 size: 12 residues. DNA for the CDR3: TGTGCCTGGAATCAGCGGGGCTACGAGCAGTACTTC. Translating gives CAWNQRGYEQYF.

The CDR3 here is CASSILQGETEAFF. In nucleotides, the CDR3 is TGTGCCAGTAGTATATTACAGGGTGAAACTGAAGCTTTCTTT. V is TRBV19 and J is TRBJ1-1, with TRBD1 as a possible D gene (6 bases). The germline CDR1 and CDR2 sequences are LNHDA and SQIVND (reference sequence). The CDR3 runs 14 residues. Trimming stripped 2 bases from V and 5 bases from J, with 12 bases between.

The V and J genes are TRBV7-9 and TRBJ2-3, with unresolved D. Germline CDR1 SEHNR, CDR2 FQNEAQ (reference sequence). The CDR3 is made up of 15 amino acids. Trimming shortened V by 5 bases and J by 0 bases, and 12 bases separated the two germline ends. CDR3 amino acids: CASSPALASTDTQYF. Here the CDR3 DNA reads TGTGCCAGCAGCCCTGCGCTGGCTAGCACAGATACGCAGTATTTT.

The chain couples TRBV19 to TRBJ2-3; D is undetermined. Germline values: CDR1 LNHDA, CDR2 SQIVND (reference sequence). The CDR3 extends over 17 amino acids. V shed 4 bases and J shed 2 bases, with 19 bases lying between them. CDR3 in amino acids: CASSTLPLGWATDTQYF. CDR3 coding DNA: TGTGCCAGTAGTACCCTCCCTTTAGGGTGGGCCACAGATACGCAGTATTTT.

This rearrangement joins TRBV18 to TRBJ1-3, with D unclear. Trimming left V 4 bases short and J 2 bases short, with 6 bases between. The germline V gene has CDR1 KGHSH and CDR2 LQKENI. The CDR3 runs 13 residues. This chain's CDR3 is CASSHGAGNTIYF. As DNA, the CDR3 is TGTGCCAGCTCACACGGGGCTGGAAACACCATATATTTT.

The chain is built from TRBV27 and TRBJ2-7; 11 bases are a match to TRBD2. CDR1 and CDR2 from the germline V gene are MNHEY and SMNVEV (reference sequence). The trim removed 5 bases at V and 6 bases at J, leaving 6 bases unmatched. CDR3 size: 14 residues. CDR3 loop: CASSKLAGASEQYF. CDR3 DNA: TGTGCCAGCAGTAAACTAGCGGGAGCAAGCGAGCAGTACTTC.

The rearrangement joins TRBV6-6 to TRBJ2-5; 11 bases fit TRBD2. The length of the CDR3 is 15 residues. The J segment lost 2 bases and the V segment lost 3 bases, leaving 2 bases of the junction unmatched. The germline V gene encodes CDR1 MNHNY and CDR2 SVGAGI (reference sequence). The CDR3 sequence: CASSYLAGGQETQYF. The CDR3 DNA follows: TGTGCCAGCAGTTATCTAGCGGGGGGTCAAGAGACCCAGTACTTC.

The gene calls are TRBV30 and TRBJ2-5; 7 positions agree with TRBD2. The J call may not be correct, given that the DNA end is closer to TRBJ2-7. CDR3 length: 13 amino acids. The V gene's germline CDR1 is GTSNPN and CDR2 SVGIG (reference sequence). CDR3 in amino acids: CAWTSGPSYEQYF. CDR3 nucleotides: TGTGCCTGGACTAGCGGCCCGTCCTACGAGCAGTACTTC.

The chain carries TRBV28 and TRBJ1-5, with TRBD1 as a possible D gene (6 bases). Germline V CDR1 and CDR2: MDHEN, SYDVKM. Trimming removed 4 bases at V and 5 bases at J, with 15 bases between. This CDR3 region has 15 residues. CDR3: CASSSTGNQYQPQHF. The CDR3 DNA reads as TGTGCCAGCAGTTCTACAGGGAACCAATATCAGCCCCAGCATTTT.

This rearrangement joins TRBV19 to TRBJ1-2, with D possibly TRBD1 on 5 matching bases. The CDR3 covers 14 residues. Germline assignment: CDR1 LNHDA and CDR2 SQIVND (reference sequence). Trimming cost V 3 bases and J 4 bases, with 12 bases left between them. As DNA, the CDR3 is TGTGCCAGTAGTATTAGGTTAGGGGTCTATGGCTACACCTTC. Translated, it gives CASSIRLGVYGYTF.

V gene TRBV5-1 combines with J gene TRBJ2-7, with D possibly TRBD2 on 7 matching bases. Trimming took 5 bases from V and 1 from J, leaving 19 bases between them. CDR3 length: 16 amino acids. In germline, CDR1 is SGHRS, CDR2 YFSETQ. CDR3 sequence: CASRGGHGALSYEQYF. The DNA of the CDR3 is TGCGCCAGCAGGGGGGGGCACGGGGCCTTATCCTACGAGCAGTACTTC.

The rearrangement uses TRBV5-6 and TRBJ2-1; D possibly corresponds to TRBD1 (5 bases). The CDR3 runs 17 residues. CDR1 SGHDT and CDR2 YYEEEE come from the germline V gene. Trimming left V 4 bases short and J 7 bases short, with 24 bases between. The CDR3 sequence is CASSRMHSKDSENEQFF. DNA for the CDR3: TGTGCCAGCAGCCGAATGCATAGTAAAGACAGCGAAAATGAGCAGTTCTTC.

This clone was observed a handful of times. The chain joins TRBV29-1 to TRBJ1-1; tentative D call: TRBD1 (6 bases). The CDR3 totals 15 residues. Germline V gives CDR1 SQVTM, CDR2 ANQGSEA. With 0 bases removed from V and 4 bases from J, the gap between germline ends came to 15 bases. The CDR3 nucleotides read TGCAGCGTTGAAGATCTTGGGGGGCTGGGCACTGAAGCTTTCTTT. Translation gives CSVEDLGGLGTEAFF.

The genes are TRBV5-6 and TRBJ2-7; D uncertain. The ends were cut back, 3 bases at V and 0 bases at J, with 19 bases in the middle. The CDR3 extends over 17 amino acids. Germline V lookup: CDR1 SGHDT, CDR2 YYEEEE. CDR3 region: CASSSLYWAAASYEQYF. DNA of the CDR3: TGTGCCAGCAGCTCCCTATACTGGGCTGCCGCCTCCTACGAGCAGTACTTC.

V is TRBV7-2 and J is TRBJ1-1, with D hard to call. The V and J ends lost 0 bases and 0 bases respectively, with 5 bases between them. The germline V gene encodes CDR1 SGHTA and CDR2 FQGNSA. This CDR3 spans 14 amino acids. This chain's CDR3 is CASSLAGMNTEAFF. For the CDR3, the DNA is TGTGCCAGCAGCTTAGCAGGCATGAACACTGAAGCTTTCTTT.

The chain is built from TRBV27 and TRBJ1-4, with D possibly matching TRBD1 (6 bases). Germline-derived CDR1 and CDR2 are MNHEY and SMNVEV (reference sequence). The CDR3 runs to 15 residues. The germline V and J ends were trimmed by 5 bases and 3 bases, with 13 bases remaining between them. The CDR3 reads CASSPTGGPNEKLFF. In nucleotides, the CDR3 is TGTGCCAGCAGTCCGACCGGGGGGCCTAATGAAAAACTGTTTTTT. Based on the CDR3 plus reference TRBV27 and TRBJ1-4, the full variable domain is EAQVTQNPRYLITVTGKKLTVTCSQNMNHEYMSWYRQDPGLGLRQIYYSMNVEVTDKGDVPEGYKVSRKEKRNFPLILESPSPNQTSLYFCASSPTGGPNEKLFFGSGTQLSVL.

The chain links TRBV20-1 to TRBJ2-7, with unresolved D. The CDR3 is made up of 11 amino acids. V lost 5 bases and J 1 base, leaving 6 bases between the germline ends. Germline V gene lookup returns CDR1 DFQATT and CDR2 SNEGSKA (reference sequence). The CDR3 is CSAEGSYEQYF. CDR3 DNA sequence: TGCAGTGCTGAAGGATCCTACGAGCAGTACTTC.